The clone carrying this TCR beta chain occurred once. The data were taken from a study of T cell responses to AZD1222 COVID-19 vaccine. Only in-frame clones appear in the TCRdb table, and some are missing; sequencing was by immunoSEQ multiplex PCR. The sample contains 150,000 to 180,000 clones, 70% to 90% of which appear only once. The germline V and J ends were trimmed by 3 bases and 0 bases, with 15 bases remaining between them. Germline assignment: CDR1 SGHRS and CDR2 YFSETQ. CDR3 length: 16 amino acids. This material consisted of peripheral blood, taken after recovery from COVID-19. This sequence joins TRBV5-1 and TRBJ1-1; perhaps TRBD1 as D (6 bases). The clonotype originates from an adult who had recovered from COVID-19. For the CDR3, the DNA is TGCGCCAGCAGCTACGTCAGGGGCCCCATGAACACTGAAGCTTTCTTT. It is translated as CASSYVRGPMNTEAFF.